The rows below give T cell receptor beta chains drawn from one sample of a study of glioma-infiltrating T cells after dendritic cell vaccination. Some clones are missing from TCRdb's copy, which holds only in-frame ones; the method was immunoSEQ multiplex PCR. The data hold tens of thousands of clones, with roughly 85% observed a single time. The sequencing here drew on blood, taken after dendritic cell vaccination. Receptor source: a human donor with glioblastoma. CDR3s include the opening cysteine and the closing phenylalanine or tryptophan. A D gene is named only where the DNA matches it firmly. Clone size is stated in some rows and not others, as once, few, many or a class when expanded.

DNA	CDR3	V	J	size	D
TGTGCCAGCAGCTTGGCCGCTTTGCTTGGGAGGCTGAGAGAAGGTCAGCCCCAGCATTTT	CASSLAALLGRLREGQPQHF	TRBV5-8	TRBJ1-5	.	.
TGTGCCAGTTCTCAGGGTCCCCTGGGCTATGGCTACACCTTC	CASSQGPLGYGYTF	TRBV19	TRBJ1-2	.	.
TGTGCCTGGAATCGTGTAGCGGGACTCTACGAGCAGTACTTC	CAWNRVAGLYEQYF	TRBV30	TRBJ2-7	.	TRBD2
TGTGCCTCCCAAACGGGCAGGGGGTCCGGGGAGCTGTTTTTT	CASQTGRGSGELFF	TRBV30	TRBJ2-2	.	TRBD1
TGTGCCAGCAGCCCGTCTGGGAGTACAGATACGCAGTATTTT	CASSPSGSTDTQYF	TRBV7-3	TRBJ2-3	.	.
TGTGCCAGCAAACACGGCCTAACGACTCTGAATGGCTACACCTTC	CASKHGLTTLNGYTF	TRBV19	TRBJ1-2	.	.
TGTGCCAGCAGCCCATTCCTCGGGTCCGGGGAGCTGTTTTTT	CASSPFLGSGELFF	TRBV11-3	TRBJ2-2	.	.
TGTGCCAGCAGCGCTTTAGCGGGAGTTATCACAGATACGCAGTATTTT	CASSALAGVITDTQYF	TRBV9	TRBJ2-3	.	TRBD2
TGTGCCAGCAGTTACTCGAGCGGGATGGCTAATGAAAAACTGTTTTTT	CASSYSSGMANEKLFF	TRBV6-5	TRBJ1-4	.	.
TGTGCCAGCAGCTTATACTCCGGGACAGGGGTTGTCACCGGGGAGCTGTTTTTT	CASSLYSGTGVVTGELFF	TRBV7-6	TRBJ2-2	.	TRBD1
TGCAGCGTTCTTGAGGGGTGGACTAGCGGGACCTACAATGAGCAGTTCTTC	CSVLEGWTSGTYNEQFF	TRBV29-1	TRBJ2-1	once	TRBD2
TGTGCCAGCAGCCAGGTAGGGGGCACCTACAATGAGCAGTTCTTC	CASSQVGGTYNEQFF	TRBV7-3	TRBJ2-1	.	TRBD1
TGCGCCAGCAATGCACGACCACAAGAGGGACAGGGGGCGCCCGGATTTTACAATGAGCAGTTCTTC	CASNARPQEGQGAPGFYNEQFF	TRBV5-1	TRBJ2-1	once	TRBD1
TGCAGCGTAGACAGCAGAAACACCATATATTTT	CSVDSRNTIYF	TRBV29-1	TRBJ1-3	.	.
TGCGCCAGCAGCCAGGAGGGGTACACTGAAGCTTTCTTT	CASSQEGYTEAFF	TRBV4-3	TRBJ1-1	.	.
TGTGCCAGCAGCCCGGACAGGAAGAACACCGGGGAGCTGTTTTTT	CASSPDRKNTGELFF	TRBV7-3	TRBJ2-2	.	TRBD1
TGTGCCAGCAGTGAATCTTATATACCGGGACAGGGGGATCAGCCCCAGCATTTT	CASSESYIPGQGDQPQHF	TRBV25-1	TRBJ1-5	.	TRBD1
TGCAGCGCGGAGGACAGGAATCCTTACGAGCAGTACTTC	CSAEDRNPYEQYF	TRBV29-1	TRBJ2-7	.	TRBD1
TGTGCCAGCAGCGAGGTCGGGGATCAAGAGACCCAGTACTTC	CASSEVGDQETQYF	TRBV9	TRBJ2-5	.	.
TGTGCCAGCAGCTTGGCAGGGGATGGAGAGACCCAGTACTTC	CASSLAGDGETQYF	TRBV7-2	TRBJ2-5	.	.
TGTGCCAGCACCGCCAGCGGAAACAGCGGGGCCGAGCAGTACTTC	CASTASGNSGAEQYF	TRBV27	TRBJ2-7	.	TRBD2
TGTGCCAGCAGCCCCCCAGGTGTAATGAACACTGAAGCTTTCTTT	CASSPPGVMNTEAFF	TRBV9	TRBJ1-1	.	.